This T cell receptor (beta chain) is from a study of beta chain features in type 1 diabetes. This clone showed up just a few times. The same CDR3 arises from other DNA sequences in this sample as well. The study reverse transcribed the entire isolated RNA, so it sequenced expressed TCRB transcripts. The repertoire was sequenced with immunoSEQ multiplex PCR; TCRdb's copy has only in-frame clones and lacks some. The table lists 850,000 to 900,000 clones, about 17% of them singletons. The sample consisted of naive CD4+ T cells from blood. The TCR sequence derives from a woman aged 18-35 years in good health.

CDR3 nucleotides: TGTGCCAGCAGCCCCCCGGGACTAGCGGGAGGAGATACGCAGTATTTT. Translated, it gives CASSPPGLAGGDTQYF. The chain employs TRBV7-2 and TRBJ2-3; 15 bases match TRBD2. The germline CDR1 and CDR2 sequences are SGHTA and FQGNSA. The V gene end was trimmed by 5 bases and the J gene end by 5 bases; junction bases not matched to a gene: 5. The CDR3 runs to 16 residues.